Here is one T cell receptor beta chain with its context. Its antigen is not known. Collection of blood occurred at baseline, at cycle 4 day 1, and at cycle 7 day 1. This specimen belongs to a study of OX40 agonist ivuxolimab in advanced cancers. Study-level information: The study reported partial responses in three patients: one hepatocellular carcinoma, two cutaneous melanoma.

Study results and caveats: Several nonresponders also turned out to have low normalized T-cell clonal expansion.

Some clones are missing from TCRdb's copy, which holds only in-frame ones; the method was immunoSEQ multiplex PCR. The sample shows roughly 50,000 clones, 92% of them seen only once. This CDR3 comprises 18 residues. The trim removed 1 base at V and 0 bases at J, leaving 6 bases unmatched. The germline V gene encodes CDR1 SGDLS and CDR2 YYNGEE. The starting material was CD4+ or CD8+ T cells sorted from blood, obtained in a trial of the OX40 agonist ivuxolimab. The rearrangement joins TRBV9 to TRBJ2-1, with 11 positions matching TRBD2. The source of this sequence is an adult with an advanced solid tumor such as melanoma, head and neck, liver or kidney cancer. This chain's CDR3 is CASSVSSGGLSSYNEQFF. CDR3 coding DNA: TGTGCCAGCAGCGTATCTAGCGGGGGGCTCAGCTCCTACAATGAGCAGTTCTTC. Together with reference TRBV9 and TRBJ2-1, the CDR3 gives the full variable domain: DSGVTQTPKHLITATGQRVTLRCSPRSGDLSVYWYQQSLDQGLQFLIQYYNGEERAKGNILERFSAQQFPDLHSELNLSSLELGDSALYFCASSVSSGGLSSYNEQFFGPGTRLTVL.